The 12 T cell receptor beta chains listed next were all sequenced from one sample in a study of T cells in Graves' hyperthyroidism and ophthalmopathy. Using RNA transcripts as the source, TCR beta CDR3 regions were amplified. The study used the HTBI primer set for a first-round RT-PCR of the TCR CDR3. TCRdb fed the multiplex PCR reads into MiXCR, producing one record per CDR3 protein. In the table there are approximately 600,000 distinct CDR3 sequences, around 14% of which are singletons. The material sequenced was blood. The receptors were gathered from a woman younger than 30 with Graves' ophthalmopathy.

In this sample, this clonotype turned up many times. The chain recombines TRBV20-1 with TRBJ2-7; D is unclear. Germline V gene lookup returns CDR1 DFQATT and CDR2 SNEGSKA (reference sequence). V was shortened by 0 bases and J by 1 base, with 10 bases between the two germline ends. There are 14 residues in the CDR3. CDR3 in DNA: TGCAGTGCTAGAGACTACGCATCGTCCTACGAGCAGTACTTC. Its translation: CSARDYASSYEQYF.

This clonotype was detected ten times or more. This rearrangement joins TRBV20-1 to TRBJ2-4; possibly TRBD2 for D (6 bases). Germline CDR1 and CDR2: DFQATT and SNEGSKA (reference sequence). The CDR3 has 14 amino acids. The V gene lost 1 base and the J gene lost 9 bases, with 16 bases spanning the gap. Here the CDR3 reads CSARVDPSAPIQYF. The CDR3 DNA is TGCAGTGCTAGAGTCGACCCTAGCGCCCCCATTCAGTACTTC.

This clonotype turned up a few times. J is TRBJ2-2 and V is TRBV20-1; 11 bases are a match to TRBD2. Germline lookup yields CDR1 DFQATT and CDR2 SNEGSKA (reference sequence). The V gene end was trimmed by 2 bases and the J gene end by 3 bases; junction bases not matched to a gene: 2. The CDR3 is 15 amino acids. The CDR3: CSARLGLADTGELFF. DNA of the CDR3: TGCAGTGCTAGATTGGGACTAGCGGACACCGGGGAGCTGTTTTTT.

The rearrangement joins TRBV20-1 to TRBJ2-3, with D possibly TRBD1 on 6 matching bases. V gave up 6 bases and J gave up 2 bases, with 18 bases separating them. The CDR3 is 15 residues long. Germline V gene data show CDR1 as DFQATT and CDR2 as SNEGSKA (reference sequence). CDR3 amino acids: CSAPGPDRATDTQYF. CDR3 DNA sequence: TGCAGTGCCCCAGGCCCGGACAGAGCCACAGATACGCAGTATTTT.

The chain employs TRBV7-9 and TRBJ1-4; D is undetermined. Per germline, CDR1 SEHNR and CDR2 FQNEAQ (reference sequence). The CDR3 spans 16 residues. Trimming cost V 5 bases and J 4 bases, with 17 bases left between them. The CDR3 DNA reads TGTGCCAGCAGCGCGCCCAGTCCCAACTTTAATGAAAAACTGTTTTTT. This codes for CASSAPSPNFNEKLFF.

This chain links TRBV19 with TRBJ2-1, with TRBD2 identical over 14 bases. The CDR3 consists of 16 residues. Germline V lookup: CDR1 LNHDA, CDR2 SQIVND (reference sequence). V shed 7 bases and J 4 bases; nucleotides not matched to a gene: 6. CDR3 sequence (DNA): TGTGCCAGTAACTTCTGGACTAGCGGGAGGTACAATGAGCAGTTCTTC. It encodes CASNFWTSGRYNEQFF.

This clonotype appeared many times. The chain couples TRBV18 to TRBJ2-7; 7 positions agree with TRBD1. The germline CDR1 and CDR2 sequences are KGHSH and LQKENI. Trimming at V came to 7 bases and at J to 5 bases, leaving 8 bases not matched to a gene. The CDR3 length is 13 residues. The CDR3 DNA follows: TGTGCCAGCTGGGTGGGACAGAAGGACGAGCAGTACTTC. This gives the protein CASWVGQKDEQYF.

This clonotype came up many times. The chain recombines TRBV20-1 with TRBJ2-1; 8 nucleotides agree with TRBD2. The V segment lost 5 bases and the J segment 3 bases; nucleotides outside the gene matches: 6. The CDR3 is 14 amino acids. CDR1 is DFQATT, CDR2 SNEGSKA, per germline (reference sequence). The CDR3 DNA reads as TGCAGTGCTCGCGGGGGACTAGACTACAATGAGCAGTTCTTC. Encoded protein: CSARGGLDYNEQFF.

This clonotype was found many times. V is TRBV7-8 and J is TRBJ1-2, with 7 bases fitting TRBD1. V shed 5 bases, J shed 0 bases, and the junction held 15 bases outside the gene matches. Germline V gives CDR1 SGHVS, CDR2 FQNEAQ. The CDR3 sequence is 18 residues long. CDR3 DNA sequence: TGTGCCAGCAGCCCACAGGGGTCTTACCTCGGGTCTAACTATGGCTACACCTTC. This gives the protein CASSPQGSYLGSNYGYTF.

The CDR3 nucleotides are TGCAGCGTTCATCCAGGGGGCCGGTCCTACGAGCAGTACTTC. This sequence encodes CSVHPGGRSYEQYF. The V and J genes are TRBV29-1 and TRBJ2-7, with 8 positions matching TRBD1. The CDR3 has 14 amino acids. J gave up 1 base and V 5 bases, and 7 bases lay outside the gene matches. Looked up from germline, CDR1 is SQVTM and CDR2 is ANQGSEA.

Many counts were recorded for this clonotype. The V and J genes are TRBV6-1 and TRBJ2-3; the D gene is possibly TRBD2 (6 bases). V was pared by 6 bases and J by 1 base, with 8 bases between. This CDR3 region has 13 residues. Germline lookup yields CDR1 MNHNS and CDR2 SASEGT. CDR3 in amino acids: CASRREGTDTQYF. CDR3 coding DNA: TGTGCCAGCAGGCGGGAAGGCACAGATACGCAGTATTTT.

This clonotype has ten or more counts. The V gene is TRBV6-1, the J gene TRBJ2-1, with D tentatively TRBD1 (5 bases). Germline V lookup: CDR1 MNHNS, CDR2 SASEGT. V was clipped by 3 bases and J by 7 bases, with 10 bases between them. The CDR3 has 13 amino acids. The CDR3 spells CASSDRRGNEQFF. CDR3 nucleotide sequence: TGTGCCAGCAGTGACCGAAGGGGTAATGAGCAGTTCTTC.